A selection of T cell receptor beta chains follows, all from one sample in a study of Graves' ophthalmopathy and Graves' hyperthyroidism. TCRdb re-derived calls from the multiplex PCR reads in MiXCR, one entry per CDR3 protein. The sample has roughly 50,000 distinct CDR3 sequences; roughly 52% are singletons. The specimen was peripheral blood. These receptors came from an adult man with Graves' ophthalmopathy. The CDR3 runs from the conserved cysteine through the conserved F or W.

j_gene | v_gene | CDR3aa
TRBJ1-5 | TRBV10-3 | CAIGGGTVYSNQPQHF
TRBJ2-2 | TRBV19 | CASSRRQGDTGELFF
TRBJ2-7 | TRBV4-2 | CASGHPSGGAKEQYF
TRBJ2-7 | TRBV20-1 | CSARGGGQDYERYF
TRBJ2-7 | TRBV28 | CASSLSLSIPPSYEQYF
TRBJ2-5 | TRBV18 | CASSPCKEETQYF
TRBJ1-2 | TRBV15 | CATSRARGAGGYTF
TRBJ2-7 | TRBV20-1 | CSATLGGRIYEQYF
TRBJ2-7 | TRBV12-3/TRBV12-4 | CASSFPDEKGFEQYF
TRBJ1-1 | TRBV19 | CASSIGGAGTEAFF
TRBJ1-3 | TRBV20-1 | CSARELGSGNTIYF
TRBJ2-1 | TRBV5-1 | CASSLASGSYNEQFF
TRBJ2-1 | TRBV20-1 | CSARFGGGRDNEQFF
TRBJ1-4 | TRBV20-1 | CSASPATNEKLFF